This TCR beta chain was captured by sequencing in a study of TIL therapy for anti-PD-1-resistant metastatic lung cancer. Study-wide context: Several tumors were EGFR-mutant and two were ALK-rearranged.

The libraries were made with immunoSEQ v3. Clones were read by immunoSEQ multiplex PCR, and TCRdb kept only the in-frame ones, dropping some. The table includes about 49,000 clones, 79% detected once. In germline, CDR1 is SGHDN, CDR2 FVKESK. CDR3 size: 16 residues. The V segment lost 1 base and the J segment 7 bases; nucleotides outside the gene matches: 4. Time point noted: pre-treatment sample, taken before nivolumab and TIL therapy. Sample: blood, taken at baseline. The TCR was taken from a man between 65 and 85 years old with non-small cell lung cancer. The rearrangement links TRBV14 to TRBJ2-1; 13 nucleotides line up with TRBD2. In DNA form, the CDR3 reads TGTGCCAGCAGCCAAGGGACTAGCGGGAGACGTAATGAGCAGTTCTTC. Amino acids: CASSQGTSGRRNEQFF. The variable domain in full, with the rest retrieved from reference TRBV14 and TRBJ2-1, is EAGVTQFPSHSVIEKGQTVTLRCDPISGHDNLYWYRRVMGKEIKFLLHFVKESKQDESGMPNNRFLAERTGGTYSTLKVQPAELEDSGVYFCASSQGTSGRRNEQFFGPGTRLTVL.